One sample yielded the 14 T cell receptor beta chains listed below, sequenced in a study of T cells in Graves' hyperthyroidism and ophthalmopathy. RNA transcripts gave rise to amplified TCR beta CDR3 regions. Primed by the HTBI set, a first-round RT-PCR was run on the TCR CDR3. TCRdb re-called the multiplex PCR reads through MiXCR, storing one row per CDR3 protein. Here the sample spans about 600,000 distinct CDR3 sequences, 13% to 15% being singletons. Sequencing used blood. These receptors all come from a woman in her late teens or twenties with Graves' ophthalmopathy.

This clonotype was counted at least ten times. J is TRBJ2-1 and V is TRBV20-1; TRBD2 might be the D (6 bases). There are 15 residues in the CDR3. The V end was cut by 5 bases, the J end by 4 bases, with 18 bases between. CDR1 and CDR2 (germline): DFQATT, SNEGSKA (reference sequence). The CDR3 here is CSAGRGVGGYNEQFF. The CDR3 DNA is TGCAGTGCTGGAAGAGGGGTGGGGGGTTACAATGAGCAGTTCTTC.

This clonotype showed up many times. This sequence joins TRBV20-1 and TRBJ1-1; 9 bases line up with TRBD1. The CDR3 runs to 12 residues. J gave up 3 bases and V 7 bases, and 3 bases lay outside the gene matches. In germline, CDR1 is DFQATT, CDR2 SNEGSKA (reference sequence). For the CDR3, the DNA is TGCAGTGGGGACAGGGACGACACTGAAGCTTTCTTT. Protein: CSGDRDDTEAFF.

The V and J genes are TRBV7-2 and TRBJ2-7; tentative D call: TRBD2 (6 bases). The CDR3 contains 16 residues. Trimming removed 1 base from V and 2 bases from J, with 15 bases in between. Per the germline V gene, CDR1 is SGHTA and CDR2 is FQGNSA. The CDR3 here is CASSLVGEAGPYEQYF. The DNA of the CDR3 is TGTGCCAGCAGCTTAGTGGGGGAGGCAGGGCCCTACGAGCAGTACTTC.

In its sample, this clonotype was seen many times. The rearrangement joins TRBV28 to TRBJ1-1, with 8 bases fitting TRBD1. This CDR3 has 12 amino acids. V gave up 7 bases and J gave up 10 bases; unmatched junction bases: 8. The germline CDR1 and CDR2 sequences are MDHEN and SYDVKM. The CDR3 region has the DNA TGTGCCAGCACCTACGGGACAGGTAGAGCTTTCTTT. It translates to CASTYGTGRAFF. Filled out from reference TRBV28 and TRBJ1-1, the complete variable domain reads DVKVTQSSRYLVKRTGEKVFLECVQDMDHENMFWYRQDPGLGLRLIYFSYDVKMKEKGDIPEGYSVSREKKERFSLILESASTNQTSMYLCASTYGTGRAFFGQGTRLTVV.

This clonotype was seen repeatedly, ten times or more. The chain carries TRBV7-8 and TRBJ2-5, with D perhaps given as TRBD1 or TRBD2 (5 bases each). V lost 5 bases, J lost 4 bases, and 20 bases lay in between. Germline V gene data show CDR1 as SGHVS and CDR2 as FQNEAQ. The length of the CDR3 is 16 residues. The DNA of the CDR3 is TGTGCCAGCAGCCCCCTAAAAGTGGGACGAGGAGAGACCCAGTACTTC. As protein: CASSPLKVGRGETQYF.

This clonotype was detected ten times or more. The genes are TRBV29-1 and TRBJ1-2; 8 nucleotides line up with TRBD1. Losses at the gene ends were 3 bases for V and 8 bases for J; bases not matched to a gene: 5. The CDR3 is 12 residues long. CDR1 and CDR2 from the germline V gene are SQVTM and ANQGSEA. CDR3 loop: CSVEAGGGGYTF. The CDR3 DNA reads TGCAGCGTTGAGGCAGGGGGCGGGGGCTACACCTTC.

In this sample, this clonotype turned up a few times. The V gene is TRBV19, the J gene TRBJ1-5; 8 bases agree with TRBD1. The CDR3 spans 15 residues. V shed 2 bases, J shed 0 bases, and the junction held 0 bases outside the gene matches. Germline V gene sequence: CDR1 LNHDA, CDR2 SQIVND (reference sequence). CDR3: CASSITGGSNQPQHF. CDR3 DNA: TGTGCCAGTAGTATAACAGGGGGTAGCAATCAGCCCCAGCATTTT. Drawing the rest from reference TRBV19 and TRBJ1-5, the complete variable domain is DGGITQSPKYLFRKEGQNVTLSCEQNLNHDAMYWYRQDPGQGLRLIYYSQIVNDFQKGDIAEGYSVSREKKESFPLTVTSAQKNPTAFYLCASSITGGSNQPQHFGDGTRLSIL.

In this sample, this clonotype turned up many times. V gene TRBV2 combines with J gene TRBJ2-6; the D gene is possibly TRBD2 (5 bases). The CDR3 totals 16 residues. The V and J ends lost 3 bases and 2 bases respectively, with 11 bases between them. Germline lookup yields CDR1 SNHLY and CDR2 FYNNEI. CDR3 sequence reads: CASSDPGDAGANVLTF. The CDR3 nucleotides are TGTGCCAGCAGTGATCCCGGGGATGCTGGGGCCAACGTCCTGACTTTC. Using reference TRBV2 and TRBJ2-6 for the parts outside the CDR3, the full variable domain is EPEVTQTPSHQVTQMGQEVILRCVPISNHLYFYWYRQILGQKVEFLVSFYNNEISEKSEIFDDQFSVERPDGSNFTLKIRSTKLEDSAMYFCASSDPGDAGANVLTFGAGSRLTVL.

This clonotype was detected ten times or more. The gene calls are TRBV5-1 and TRBJ2-5; 9 bases match TRBD1. CDR3 length: 15 residues. Germline-derived CDR1 and CDR2 are SGHRS and YFSETQ. J lost 1 base, V lost 3 bases, and 4 bases had no gene match. CDR3 region: CASSSPGQGQETQYF. The CDR3 DNA reads as TGCGCCAGCAGCTCGCCGGGACAGGGCCAAGAGACCCAGTACTTC.

The V gene is TRBV5-1, the J gene TRBJ2-2, with D maybe TRBD2 (5 bases). The CDR3 length is 15 residues. The V gene's germline CDR1 is SGHRS and CDR2 YFSETQ. The V end was cut by 5 bases, the J end by 5 bases, with 16 bases between. CDR3 sequence reads: CASSLLDGGTGELFF. CDR3 nucleotides: TGCGCCAGCAGTTTACTAGACGGTGGTACCGGGGAGCTGTTTTTT.

This clonotype was counted ten times or more. The chain has TRBV6-2 or TRBV6-3 and TRBJ2-1; 9 nucleotides line up with TRBD2. The CDR3 runs to 15 residues. Germline lookup yields CDR1 MNHEY and CDR2 SVGEGT. After removal of 3 bases from V and 5 bases from J, the junction contained 5 bases not matched to a gene. In DNA form, the CDR3 reads TGTGCCAGCAGTTATCTAGCGGGGATGAACAATGAGCAGTTCTTC. Residues: CASSYLAGMNNEQFF.

This chain joins TRBV7-9 and TRBJ2-7; D remains unclear. CDR1 SEHNR and CDR2 FQNEAQ come from the germline V gene (reference sequence). CDR3 size: 16 residues. V was clipped by 4 bases and J by 0 bases, with 16 bases between them. CDR3 sequence reads: CASSSPHAGPSYEQYF. CDR3 DNA: TGTGCCAGCAGCTCCCCTCATGCCGGGCCCTCCTACGAGCAGTACTTC. Full variable domain (remainder filled in from reference TRBV7-9 and TRBJ2-7): DTGVSQNPRHKITKRGQNVTFRCDPISEHNRLYWYRQTLGQGPEFLTYFQNEAQLEKSRLLSDRFSAERPKGSFSTLEIQRTEQGDSAMYLCASSSPHAGPSYEQYFGPGTRLTVT.

The CDR3 here is CASSRTSGRALADTQYF. CDR3 nucleotide sequence: TGTGCCAGCAGCCGGACTAGCGGGAGGGCCCTGGCAGATACGCAGTATTTT. The chain uses TRBV3-1 and TRBJ2-3; 15 bases agree with TRBD2. Germline loops: CDR1 LGHDT, CDR2 YNNKEL (reference sequence). Trimming removed 4 bases from V and 4 bases from J; junction bases left unmatched: 6. The CDR3 has 17 residues.

Ten or more counts support this clonotype. This rearrangement joins TRBV6-5 to TRBJ1-6; 9 bases are shared with TRBD1. V shed 2 bases and J 4 bases; nucleotides not matched to a gene: 6. Germline V lookup: CDR1 MNHEY, CDR2 SVGAGI. The CDR3 runs 17 residues. The CDR3 is CASSYTGGPIYNSPLHF. The CDR3 bases are TGTGCCAGCAGTTACACAGGGGGCCCCATTTATAATTCACCCCTCCACTTT.